A selection of T cell receptor beta chains follows, all from one sample in a study of cytomegalovirus exposure and HLA in healthy donors. Clones were read by immunoSEQ multiplex PCR, and TCRdb kept only the in-frame ones, dropping some. The sample holds around 180,000 clones; under 85% are singletons and the top ten take 4.8%. The sequencing input was PBMCs. These receptors were collected from a young man in good health and CMV-seronegative. Each CDR3 is given with its conserved first and last residue. The D gene is left open where the match is weak. The size of a clone is reported for some rows only, either as once, few or many, or as a class for expanded clones.

abundance,j_gene,len,v_gene,d_gene,CDR3nt,CDR3aa
few,TRBJ2-2,16,TRBV19,TRBD2,TGTGCCAGTAATCGGGGACTAGCGGGAGTGGGCGGGGAGCTGTTTTTT,CASNRGLAGVGGELFF
-,TRBJ2-7,14,TRBV27,-,TGTGCCAGCAGCTATCAGGGGGGCTCCTACGAGCAGTACTTC,CASSYQGGSYEQYF
-,TRBJ1-2,15,TRBV7-2,TRBD1,TGTGCCAGCAGCTACGGGGACAGGGGTTTTCAGGGCTACACCTTC,CASSYGDRGFQGYTF
-,TRBJ2-3,16,TRBV19,TRBD2,TGTGCCAGTAGTGATCTAGCGGCCGGGGGTCCAGATACGCAGTATTTT,CASSDLAAGGPDTQYF
-,TRBJ1-2,15,TRBV4-3,TRBD1,TGCGCCAGCAGCCAAGAAATACAGGGGATCTATGGCTACACCTTC,CASSQEIQGIYGYTF
-,TRBJ1-3,16,TRBV9,TRBD1,TGTGCCAGCAGCGCCCGACAGGGGCTAGGCGGAAACACCATATATTTT,CASSARQGLGGNTIYF
-,TRBJ2-2,11,TRBV10-3,-,TGTGCCATGTCAGGGGTGGAGGAGCTGTTTTTT,CAMSGVEELFF
-,TRBJ1-2,18,TRBV28,-,TGTGCCAGCAGTGGAAACCAGGCGAGGGATACCTCCTACTATGGCTACACCTTC,CASSGNQARDTSYYGYTF
-,TRBJ2-7,13,TRBV2,-,TGTGCCAGCGCCCGGGGGTCAACCTACGAGCAGTACTTC,CASARGSTYEQYF
-,TRBJ2-2,15,TRBV27,TRBD2,TGTGCCAGCAGTTCCGGACTAGCGGGAAACGGGGAGCTGTTTTTT,CASSSGLAGNGELFF
-,TRBJ2-2,16,TRBV7-6,-,TGTGCCAGCAGCCCGAGGTCGGGACAAAACACCGGGGAGCTGTTTTTT,CASSPRSGQNTGELFF
-,TRBJ1-1,16,TRBV15,-,TGTGCCACCAGCAGAGATTTGGTGAGCATGAACACTGAAGCTTTCTTT,CATSRDLVSMNTEAFF
-,TRBJ1-6,13,TRBV19,TRBD1,TGTGCCAGTAGTACCGACAGGGGTTCACCCCTCCACTTT,CASSTDRGSPLHF
-,TRBJ2-4,15,TRBV28,-,TGTGCCAGCAGTTTCAGGATCCAGACCAAAAACATTCAGTACTTC,CASSFRIQTKNIQYF
once,TRBJ2-2,15,TRBV7-6,TRBD2,TGTGCCAGCGGGGCTAGCGGAGGGAGGTCCGGGGAGCTGTTTTTT,CASGASGGRSGELFF
-,TRBJ1-5,14,TRBV28,-,TGTGCCAGCAGGCGGGGGGGCGAGGGACAGCCCCAGCATTTT,CASRRGGEGQPQHF
-,TRBJ1-5,15,TRBV19,-,TGTGCCAGTAGTATTAAGGGGTCAGCTAATCAGCCCCAGCATTTT,CASSIKGSANQPQHF
many,TRBJ1-1,14,TRBV5-6,TRBD1,TGTGCCAGCAGCTTGTATGACAGGGACACTGAAGCTTTCTTT,CASSLYDRDTEAFF
-,TRBJ2-1,12,TRBV2,TRBD2,TGTGCCAGCAGGAGAGGGACTACAGAGCAGTTCTTC,CASRRGTTEQFF
-,TRBJ2-7,16,TRBV25-1,TRBD2,TGTGCCAGCAGTCTAGGGTCTAGCGGGAGTTTGGTAGAGCAGTACTTC,CASSLGSSGSLVEQYF
-,TRBJ2-3,16,TRBV9,TRBD2,TGTGCCAGCAGCGTAGTTTTAGCGGGGGCGGGAGATACGCAGTATTTT,CASSVVLAGAGDTQYF
-,TRBJ2-7,11,TRBV28,-,TGTGCCAGCAGTGCGCTCGGGGAGCAGTACTTC,CASSALGEQYF
-,TRBJ1-1,13,TRBV28,-,TGTGCCAGCAGTTTCGGTGGGAACACTGAAGCTTTCTTT,CASSFGGNTEAFF
-,TRBJ1-1,18,TRBV6-1,TRBD1,TGTGCCAGCAGTGGCCCGACAGGGGTCGGACTTATGAACACTGAAGCTTTCTTT,CASSGPTGVGLMNTEAFF
once,TRBJ1-1,18,TRBV18,TRBD1,TGTGCCAGCTCACCACTGGGACAGGACCTCCTTGGGAACACTGAAGCTTTCTTT,CASSPLGQDLLGNTEAFF
once,TRBJ2-5,13,TRBV6-5,-,TGTGCCAGCAGCCCCCGGGAATTTGAGACCCAGTACTTC,CASSPREFETQYF
-,TRBJ1-2,13,TRBV11-2,-,TGTGCCAGCACACTTCAGGGCAACTATGGCTACACCTTC,CASTLQGNYGYTF
-,TRBJ1-5,14,TRBV19,TRBD1,TGTGCCAGTAGTATGACCACAGGGGGTCAGCCCCAGCATTTT,CASSMTTGGQPQHF
-,TRBJ2-7,13,TRBV6-6,TRBD2,TGTGCCAGCGAGGTAGCGGGAACGGGCGAGCAGTACTTC,CASEVAGTGEQYF
once,TRBJ1-4,14,TRBV2,-,TGTGCCAGCAGTCAGAGGGTGGCTAATGAAAAACTGTTTTTT,CASSQRVANEKLFF
-,TRBJ2-7,12,TRBV2,TRBD2,TGTGCCAGCTGGGAGGGAAACTACGAGCAGTACTTC,CASWEGNYEQYF
-,TRBJ2-7,13,TRBV7-9,-,TGTGCCAGCAGCTTGGGAGGCAGGAAAGAGCAGTACTTC,CASSLGGRKEQYF
-,TRBJ2-1,12,TRBV6-4,-,TGTGCCAGCAGTGACTTTGCGGGGGAGCAGTTCTTC,CASSDFAGEQFF
-,TRBJ1-2,15,TRBV11-2,-,TGTGCCAGCAGCTTGTCAGGCGGGGGGAACTATGGCTACACCTTC,CASSLSGGGNYGYTF
-,TRBJ2-5,15,TRBV7-3,-,TGTGCCAGCAGCCCGGAGGGTCTTGCTCGAGAGACCCAGTACTTC,CASSPEGLARETQYF
-,TRBJ2-7,15,TRBV5-1,-,TGCGCCAGCAGCTTGGTCCCGGACACAAACTACGAGCAGTACTTC,CASSLVPDTNYEQYF
-,TRBJ2-3,14,TRBV4-1,TRBD2,TGCGCCAGCAGCCAAGGACGGGGGGCAGATACGCAGTATTTT,CASSQGRGADTQYF
-,TRBJ2-3,12,TRBV13,-,TGTGCCACCTCAACCTACGGAGATACGCAGTATTTT,CATSTYGDTQYF
-,TRBJ1-3,16,TRBV7-8,-,TGTGCCAGCAGCTTAGGACACAAGAGCTCTGGAAACACCATATATTTT,CASSLGHKSSGNTIYF
-,TRBJ2-1,14,TRBV29-1,TRBD1,TGCAGCGTGGGGACAGGCTTCTCGGACAATGAGCAGTTCTTC,CSVGTGFSDNEQFF
-,TRBJ1-6,10,TRBV20-1,-,TGCAGTGCGCCGAGTTCACCCCTCCACTTT,CSAPSSPLHF